Listed here are 21 T cell receptor beta chains from one sample, sequenced in a study of early T cells in non-severe SARS-CoV-2 infection. One entry per CDR3 protein results from TCRdb running MiXCR on the 5' RACE reads. The data show under 95,000 distinct CDR3 sequences, with under 15% seen just once and 4.5% to 7% held by the top ten. The sample was whole blood. These receptors originate from an adult who was a healthcare worker with PCR-confirmed SARS-CoV-2 infection or an uninfected control (not recorded which).

The chain recombines TRBV12-3 or TRBV12-4 with TRBJ2-7; 10 bases fit TRBD1. This CDR3 region has 16 residues. Trimming took 6 bases from V and 0 from J; bases not matched to a gene: 8. CDR3 sequence (DNA): TGTGCCAGCAGCGCTACCTGGACAGGGGGCTCCTACGAGCAGTACTTC. This codes for CASSATWTGGSYEQYF.

This clonotype was picked up a small number of times. V is TRBV6-5 and J is TRBJ2-1, with TRBD1 matching 10 bases. The V and J ends lost 0 bases and 15 bases, in that order; junction bases with no gene match: 17. Germline-derived CDR1 and CDR2 are MNHEY and SVGAGI. The CDR3 is 17 amino acids. The DNA for the CDR3 is TGTGCCAGCAGTTACTCGAGTCCGACAGGGGGCAGATACTCTTTGTTCTTC. Its protein is CASSYSSPTGGRYSLFF.

V is TRBV7-3 and J is TRBJ2-3; 8 bases line up with TRBD2. The V gene's germline CDR1 is SGHTA and CDR2 FQGTGA. This CDR3 comprises 13 residues. CDR3: CASGSPSTDTQYF. The CDR3 coding sequence is TGTGCGAGCGGGAGTCCTAGCACAGATACGCAGTATTTT.

This clonotype has more than one count but fewer than ten. V is TRBV7-9 and J is TRBJ2-1; D not certain. Germline CDR1 and CDR2: SEHNR and FQNEAQ (reference sequence). The V end was cut by 3 bases, the J end by 7 bases, with 10 bases between. The length of the CDR3 is 13 residues. The DNA of the CDR3 is TGTGCCAGCAGCTTTACTGTCCGGAATGAGCAGTTCTTC. Translation: CASSFTVRNEQFF. The full variable domain, rest sourced from reference TRBV7-9 and TRBJ2-1, is DTGVSQNPRHKITKRGQNVTFRCDPISEHNRLYWYRQTLGQGPEFLTYFQNEAQLEKSRLLSDRFSAERPKGSFSTLEIQRTEQGDSAMYLCASSFTVRNEQFFGPGTRLTVL.

DNA for the CDR3: TGTGCCAGCAGTACACCCGGACAGGGGCTGGCTTTCTTT. Amino acid sequence: CASSTPGQGLAFF. The chain has TRBV28 and TRBJ1-1, with 9 positions matching TRBD1. CDR1 and CDR2 from the germline V gene are MDHEN and SYDVKM. The CDR3 runs to 13 residues. The V segment lost 5 bases and the J segment 11 bases; nucleotides outside the gene matches: 9. Filled out from reference TRBV28 and TRBJ1-1, the complete variable domain reads DVKVTQSSRYLVKRTGEKVFLECVQDMDHENMFWYRQDPGLGLRLIYFSYDVKMKEKGDIPEGYSVSREKKERFSLILESASTNQTSMYLCASSTPGQGLAFFGQGTRLTVV.

In this sample, this clonotype turned up many times. The rearrangement joins TRBV24-1 to TRBJ2-1, with 11 positions matching TRBD2. With V trimmed by 4 bases and J by 8 bases, 3 bases remained unmatched. The CDR3 is made up of 14 amino acids. Germline V gene sequence: CDR1 KGHDR, CDR2 SFDVKD. The CDR3, as DNA: TGTGCCACCAGTGAGGGACTAGCGGCGGATGAGCAGTTCTTC. Residues: CATSEGLAADEQFF.

The chain carries TRBV9 and TRBJ2-1; tentatively, D is TRBD2 (6 bases). V lost 4 bases and J lost 0, with 11 bases in between. The length of the CDR3 is 15 residues. Germline CDR1 and CDR2: SGDLS and YYNGEE. Here the CDR3 DNA reads TGTGCCAGCAGCACTGGGGGGAGCTCCTACAATGAGCAGTTCTTC. It codes for CASSTGGSSYNEQFF.

This clonotype was observed a few times. The chain links TRBV29-1 to TRBJ2-7; no definite D call. Germline CDR1 reads SQVTM; CDR2 reads ANQGSEA. CDR3 length equals 12 residues. V was pared by 7 bases and J by 6 bases, with 16 bases between. CDR3 protein: CSGHERPSEQYF. In nucleotides, the CDR3 is TGCAGCGGGCACGAGAGACCTTCCGAGCAGTACTTC.

This clonotype was seen a handful of times. The chain employs TRBV11-2 and TRBJ2-7; 9 bases fit TRBD1. J was trimmed by 4 bases and V by 5 bases; bases with no gene match: 18. The CDR3 sequence is 18 residues long. Germline assignment: CDR1 SGHAT and CDR2 FQNNGV. The chain's CDR3 is CASSPDRLGTGREYEQYF. Here the CDR3 DNA reads TGTGCCAGCAGCCCCGATCGGTTGGGGACAGGGCGGGAGTACGAGCAGTACTTC.

V is TRBV4-1 and J is TRBJ2-4; 9 nucleotides line up with TRBD2. The CDR3 runs to 18 residues. Per germline, CDR1 MGHRA and CDR2 YSYEKL. The V gene end was trimmed by 4 bases and the J gene end by 0 bases; junction bases not matched to a gene: 10. The CDR3 DNA follows: TGCGCCAGCAGCCTATCAGCGGGAGGCCCTGCAGCCAAAAACATTCAGTACTTC. It is translated as CASSLSAGGPAAKNIQYF.

V gene TRBV5-1 combines with J gene TRBJ2-6, with unresolved D. The CDR3 spans 14 residues. Germline V gene data show CDR1 as SGHRS and CDR2 as YFSETQ. Trimming cost V 5 bases and J 1 base, with 7 bases left between them. CDR3 coding DNA: TGCGCCAGCAGTCGTCAATCTGGGGCCAACGTCCTGACTTTC. Amino acids: CASSRQSGANVLTF.

The rearrangement links TRBV7-2 to TRBJ2-7; D not certain. CDR1 and CDR2 (germline): SGHTA, FQGNSA. The CDR3 totals 14 residues. Trimming stripped 5 bases from V and 3 bases from J, with 14 bases between. For the CDR3, the DNA is TGTGCCAGCAGCCGAGCGCTCACGAGCTACGAGCAGTACTTC. Translation gives CASSRALTSYEQYF.

This clonotype was recorded many times. The rearrangement joins TRBV11-3 to TRBJ2-1, with TRBD2 identical over 11 bases. V lost 5 bases to trimming and J lost 5 bases; unmatched junction nucleotides: 5. The CDR3 has 15 residues. Germline V gene data show CDR1 as SGHNT and CDR2 as YENEEA. In DNA, the CDR3 is TGTGCCAGCAGCCCAGGACTAGCGGGCAACAATGAGCAGTTCTTC. Protein sequence: CASSPGLAGNNEQFF. Supplemented by reference TRBV11-3 and TRBJ2-1, the full variable domain reads EAGVVQSPRYKIIEKKQPVAFWCNPISGHNTLYWYLQNLGQGPELLIRYENEEAVDDSQLPKDRFSAERLKGVDSTLKIQPAELGDSAVYLCASSPGLAGNNEQFFGPGTRLTVL.

The chain recombines TRBV5-4 with TRBJ2-6; D is uncertain. V lost 2 bases, J lost 0 bases, and 6 bases lay in between. CDR1 and CDR2 (germline): SGHNT, YYREEE (reference sequence). The CDR3 extends over 15 amino acids. The CDR3 DNA is TGTGCCAGCAGCTTTTCCAGCTCTGGGGCCAACGTCCTGACTTTC. Its protein product is CASSFSSSGANVLTF.

This clonotype was detected many times. The genes are TRBV7-9 and TRBJ2-7; D is undetermined. Germline V gene sequence: CDR1 SEHNR, CDR2 FQNEAQ (reference sequence). With 1 base removed from V and 7 bases from J, the gap between germline ends came to 11 bases. This CDR3 contains 13 residues. CDR3 protein: CASSLEEFGEQYF. The CDR3 DNA follows: TGTGCCAGCAGCTTAGAAGAGTTTGGGGAGCAGTACTTC.

The sample holds a few counts of this clonotype. A read error may produce the germline difference seen at one junction end. The chain employs TRBV24-1 and TRBJ2-1; TRBD2 matches 10 bases. CDR1 is KGHDR and CDR2 is SFDVKD in the germline V gene. This CDR3 has 16 amino acids. CDR3 sequence reads: CATSDPQLAGYSEQFF. DNA of the CDR3: TGTGCCACCAGTGATCCCCAACTAGCGGGATACAGTGAGCAGTTCTTC.

With regard to this clonotype: A much larger clone is a single base away; this may be a read error. The chain joins TRBV20-1 to TRBJ1-2; possible D gene TRBD1, 5 bases. This CDR3 has 13 residues. The V end lost 3 bases, the J end lost 1 base, and 9 bases lay between the germline ends. The V gene's germline CDR1 is DFQATT and CDR2 SNEGSKA (reference sequence). The CDR3: CSASTGCNYGYTF. For the CDR3, the DNA is TGCAGTGCTAGTACAGGCTGTAACTATGGCTACACCTTC.

The V and J genes are TRBV5-1 and TRBJ2-2; no clear D gene. V was pared by 0 bases and J by 5 bases, with 5 bases between. Germline lookup yields CDR1 SGHRS and CDR2 YFSETQ. The CDR3 runs to 13 residues. CDR3 protein: CASSLDGTGELFF. The CDR3 nucleotides are TGCGCCAGCAGCTTGGACGGGACCGGGGAGCTGTTTTTT.

This clonotype was recorded a few times. The rearrangement uses TRBV18 and TRBJ2-3; 7 bases are shared with TRBD2. There are 13 residues in the CDR3. V lost 6 bases to trimming and J lost 2 bases; unmatched junction nucleotides: 2. In germline, CDR1 is KGHSH, CDR2 LQKENI. The CDR3, as DNA: TGTGCCAGCTCCGCGGGGGACACAGATACGCAGTATTTT. Translation: CASSAGDTDTQYF.

As concerns this clonotype: A much larger clone sits a single nucleotide away, making a read error possible. J is TRBJ2-7 and V is TRBV5-1; D remains ambiguous. CDR3 length: 13 residues. Germline lookup yields CDR1 SGHRS and CDR2 YFSETQ. The CDR3 is CASSLPRSYELYF. The CDR3 DNA follows: TGCGCCAGCAGCTTGCCCCGATCCTACGAGCTGTACTTC. Full variable domain (missing parts from reference TRBV5-1 and TRBJ2-7): KAGVTQTPRYLIKTRGQQVTLSCSPISGHRSVSWYQQTPGQGLQFLFEYFSETQRNKGNFPGRFSGRQFSNSRSEMNVSTLELGDSALYLCASSLPRSYELYFGPGTRLTVT.

This clonotype turned up a few times. The rearrangement links TRBV5-5 to TRBJ2-5, with D maybe TRBD2 (6 bases). Trimming removed 4 bases from V and 4 bases from J, with 14 bases in between. The CDR3 length is 14 residues. Germline assignment: CDR1 SGHKS and CDR2 YYEKEE (reference sequence). Here the CDR3 DNA reads TGTGCCAGCAGCCTGCGGGGTGGGGGAGAGACCCAGTACTTC. Protein product: CASSLRGGGETQYF.